This T cell receptor (beta chain) comes out of a study of cytomegalovirus exposure and HLA in healthy donors. The CDR3 contains 15 residues. The V gene's germline CDR1 is LGHNA and CDR2 YNFKEQ. V lost 0 bases, J lost 5 bases, and 13 bases lay in between. Study results and caveats: For most subjects, TCR beta sequences were reported to predict HLA-A and HLA-B alleles with accuracy. TRBV6-2, TRBV6-3 and some other V segments were unresolvable in 87-base-pair reads. Cytomegalovirus status was reportedly diagnosed by the classifier with high sensitivity and specificity.

Worth noting for this clone: What it binds is unknown.

The PCR employed 60 Vbeta primers together with 13 Jbeta primers. In the original workflow: Later, an analysis found 75 million to 100 million unique TCR beta chains, and around 10 million of these were shared. Only in-frame clones appear in the TCRdb table, and some are missing; sequencing was by immunoSEQ multiplex PCR. V and J calls and clone size are as listed in that table; D and trimming were resolved from the DNA. Here the sample spans roughly 150,000 clones, roughly 85% being singletons. The chain combines TRBV4-2 with TRBJ2-5; D might be TRBD1 (5 bases). Sequenced sample: PBMCs. The source is a man aged 30-40 years in good health and CMV-seropositive. The CDR3 reads CASSQEAAGRETQYF. The CDR3 DNA reads TGTGCCAGCAGCCAAGAGGCGGCAGGGCGGGAGACCCAGTACTTC.